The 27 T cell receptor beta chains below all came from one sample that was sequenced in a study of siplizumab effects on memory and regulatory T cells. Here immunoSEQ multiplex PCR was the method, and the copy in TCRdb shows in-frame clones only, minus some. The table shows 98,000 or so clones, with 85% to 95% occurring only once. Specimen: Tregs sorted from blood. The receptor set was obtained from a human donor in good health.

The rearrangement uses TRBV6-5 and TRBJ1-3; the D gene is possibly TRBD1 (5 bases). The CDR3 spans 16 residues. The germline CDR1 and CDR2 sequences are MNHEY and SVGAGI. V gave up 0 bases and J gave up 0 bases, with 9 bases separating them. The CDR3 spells CASSYSRGVSGNTIYF. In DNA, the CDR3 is TGTGCCAGCAGTTACTCAAGAGGGGTCTCTGGAAACACCATATATTTT.

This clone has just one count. The chain's CDR3 is CASSLSGQASGPQHF. The CDR3 DNA sequence: TGTGCCAGCAGTTTATCGGGACAGGCCTCCGGGCCCCAGCATTTT. The chain links TRBV27 to TRBJ1-5, with 8 nucleotides matching TRBD1. In germline, CDR1 is MNHEY, CDR2 SMNVEV (reference sequence). The CDR3 has 15 residues. With 0 bases clipped from V and 9 bases from J, the junction kept 7 bases outside the gene matches.

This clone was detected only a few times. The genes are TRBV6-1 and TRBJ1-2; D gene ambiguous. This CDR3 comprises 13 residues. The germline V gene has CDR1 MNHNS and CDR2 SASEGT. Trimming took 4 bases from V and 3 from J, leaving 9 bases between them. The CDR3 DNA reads TGTGCCAGCAGTGGAGGCCCGGACTATGGCTACACCTTC. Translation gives CASSGGPDYGYTF.

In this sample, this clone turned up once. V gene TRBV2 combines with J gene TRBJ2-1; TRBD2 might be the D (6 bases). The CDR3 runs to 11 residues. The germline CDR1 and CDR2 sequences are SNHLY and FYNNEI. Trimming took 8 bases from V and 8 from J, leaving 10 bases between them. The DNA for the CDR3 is TGTGCCAGCCAGAGGAGGGATGAGCAGTTCTTC. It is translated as CASQRRDEQFF.

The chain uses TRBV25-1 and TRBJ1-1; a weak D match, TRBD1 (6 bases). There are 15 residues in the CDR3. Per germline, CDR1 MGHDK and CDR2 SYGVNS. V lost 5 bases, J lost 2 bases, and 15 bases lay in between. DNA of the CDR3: TGTGCCAGCAGTTCGATGAACAGGGTTAACACTGAAGCTTTCTTT. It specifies CASSSMNRVNTEAFF.

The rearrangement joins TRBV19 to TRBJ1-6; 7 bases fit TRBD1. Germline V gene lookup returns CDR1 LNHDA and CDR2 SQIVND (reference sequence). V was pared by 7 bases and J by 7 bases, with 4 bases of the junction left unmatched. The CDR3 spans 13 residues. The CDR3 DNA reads TGTGCCAGTAAAGGACAGGCCAATTCACCCCTCCACTTT. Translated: CASKGQANSPLHF.

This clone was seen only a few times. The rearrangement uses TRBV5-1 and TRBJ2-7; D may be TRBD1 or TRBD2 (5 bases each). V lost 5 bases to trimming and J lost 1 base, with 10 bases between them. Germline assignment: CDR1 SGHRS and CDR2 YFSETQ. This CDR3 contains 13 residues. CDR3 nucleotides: TGCGCCAGCAGTCCGGGACGGTCCTACGAGCAGTACTTC. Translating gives CASSPGRSYEQYF.

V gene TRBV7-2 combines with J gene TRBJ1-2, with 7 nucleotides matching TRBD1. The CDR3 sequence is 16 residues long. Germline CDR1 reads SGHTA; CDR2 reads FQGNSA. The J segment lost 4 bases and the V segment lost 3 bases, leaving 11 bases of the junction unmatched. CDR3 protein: CASSFAGTARVYGYTF. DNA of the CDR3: TGTGCCAGCAGCTTCGCCGGGACAGCAAGGGTCTATGGCTACACCTTC.

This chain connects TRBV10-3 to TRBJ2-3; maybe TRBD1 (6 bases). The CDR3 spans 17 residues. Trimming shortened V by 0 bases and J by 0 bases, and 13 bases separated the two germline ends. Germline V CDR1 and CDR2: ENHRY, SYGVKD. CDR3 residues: CAISESTGFRSTDTQYF. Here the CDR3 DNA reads TGTGCCATCAGTGAGTCGACAGGATTTCGTAGCACAGATACGCAGTATTTT.

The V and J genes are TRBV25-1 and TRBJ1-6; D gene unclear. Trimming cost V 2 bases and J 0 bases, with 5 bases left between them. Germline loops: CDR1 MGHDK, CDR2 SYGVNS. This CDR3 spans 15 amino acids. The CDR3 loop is CASSEHGSYNSPLHF. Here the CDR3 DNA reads TGTGCCAGCAGTGAACACGGCTCCTATAATTCACCCCTCCACTTT. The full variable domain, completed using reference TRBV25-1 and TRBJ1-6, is EADIYQTPRYLVIGTGKKITLECSQTMGHDKMYWYQQDPGMELHLIHYSYGVNSTEKGDLSSESTVSRIRTEHFPLTLESARPSHTSQYLCASSEHGSYNSPLHFGNGTRLTVT.

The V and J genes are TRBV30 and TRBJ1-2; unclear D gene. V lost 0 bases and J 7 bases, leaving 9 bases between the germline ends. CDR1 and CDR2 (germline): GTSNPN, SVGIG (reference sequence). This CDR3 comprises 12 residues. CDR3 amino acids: CAWSVSQSGYTF. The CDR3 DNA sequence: TGTGCCTGGAGTGTCAGCCAGAGTGGCTACACCTTC.

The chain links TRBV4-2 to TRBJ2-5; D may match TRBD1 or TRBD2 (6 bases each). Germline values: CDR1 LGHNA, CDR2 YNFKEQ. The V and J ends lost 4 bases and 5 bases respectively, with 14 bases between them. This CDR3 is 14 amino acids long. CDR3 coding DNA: TGTGCCAGCAGCCCAACGGGGGCCATCGAGACCCAGTACTTC. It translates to CASSPTGAIETQYF.

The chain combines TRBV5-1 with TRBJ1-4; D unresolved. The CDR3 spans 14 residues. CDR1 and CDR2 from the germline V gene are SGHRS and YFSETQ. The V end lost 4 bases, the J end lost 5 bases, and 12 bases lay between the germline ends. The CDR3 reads CASSPVAGNEKLFF. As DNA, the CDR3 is TGCGCCAGCAGCCCAGTGGCGGGGAATGAAAAACTGTTTTTT. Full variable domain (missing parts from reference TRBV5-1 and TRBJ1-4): KAGVTQTPRYLIKTRGQQVTLSCSPISGHRSVSWYQQTPGQGLQFLFEYFSETQRNKGNFPGRFSGRQFSNSRSEMNVSTLELGDSALYLCASSPVAGNEKLFFGSGTQLSVL.

The CDR3 DNA reads as TGTGCCAGCAGTTACGACCAGGGGAAAAGGTACAATGAGCAGTTCTTC. This translates into CASSYDQGKRYNEQFF. This rearrangement joins TRBV12-1 to TRBJ2-1; the DNA was not used to check the table's D call, TRBD1. TRBV12-1 is labeled a pseudogene. The CDR3 covers 16 residues.

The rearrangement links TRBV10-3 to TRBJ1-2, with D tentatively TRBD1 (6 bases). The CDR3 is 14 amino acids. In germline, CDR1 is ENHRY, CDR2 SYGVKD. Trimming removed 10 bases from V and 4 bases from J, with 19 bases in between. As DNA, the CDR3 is TGTGCCACCCGAAAGGATTCAGGGGCCTATGGCTACACCTTC. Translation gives CATRKDSGAYGYTF.

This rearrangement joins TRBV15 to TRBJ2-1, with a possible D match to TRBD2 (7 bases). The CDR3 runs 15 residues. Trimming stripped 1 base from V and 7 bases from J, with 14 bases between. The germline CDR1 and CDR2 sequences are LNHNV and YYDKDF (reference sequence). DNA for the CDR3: TGTGCCACCAGCAGAGGTGGGAGGGGGAGGAATGAGCAGTTCTTC. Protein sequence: CATSRGGRGRNEQFF.

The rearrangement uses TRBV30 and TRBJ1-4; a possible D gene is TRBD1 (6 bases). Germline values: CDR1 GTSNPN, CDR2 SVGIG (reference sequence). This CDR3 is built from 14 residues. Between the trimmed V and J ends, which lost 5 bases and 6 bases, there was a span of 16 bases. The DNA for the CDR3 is TGTGCCTGGGGAATCCAGGGGATGTATGAAAAACTGTTTTTT. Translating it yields CAWGIQGMYEKLFF.

The CDR3, as DNA: TGTGCCAGCAGCCGCCTCCAAGGCTACACCTTC. This sequence encodes CASSRLQGYTF. The genes are TRBV25-1 and TRBJ1-2; D is undetermined. This CDR3 spans 11 amino acids. Germline CDR1 and CDR2: MGHDK and SYGVNS. Trimming removed 6 bases at V and 8 bases at J, with 10 bases between.

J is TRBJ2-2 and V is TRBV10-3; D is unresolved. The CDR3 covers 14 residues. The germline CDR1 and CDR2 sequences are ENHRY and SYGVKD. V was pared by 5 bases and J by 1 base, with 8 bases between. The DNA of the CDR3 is TGTGCCATCAGTCACTCTTTGAACACCGGGGAGCTGTTTTTT. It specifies CAISHSLNTGELFF.

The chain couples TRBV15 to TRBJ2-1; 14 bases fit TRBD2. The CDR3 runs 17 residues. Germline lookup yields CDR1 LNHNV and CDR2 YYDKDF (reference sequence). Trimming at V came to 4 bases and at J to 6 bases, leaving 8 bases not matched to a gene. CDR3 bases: TGTGCCACCAGCAAACAAAGGGGACTAGCGGGGGCCAATGAGCAGTTCTTC. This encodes CATSKQRGLAGANEQFF.

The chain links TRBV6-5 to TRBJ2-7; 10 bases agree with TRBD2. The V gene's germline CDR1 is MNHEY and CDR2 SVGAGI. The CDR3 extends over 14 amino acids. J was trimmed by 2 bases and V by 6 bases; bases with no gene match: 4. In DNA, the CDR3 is TGTGCCAGCAGGACACTAGCGGGAACCTACGAGCAGTACTTC. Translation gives CASRTLAGTYEQYF.

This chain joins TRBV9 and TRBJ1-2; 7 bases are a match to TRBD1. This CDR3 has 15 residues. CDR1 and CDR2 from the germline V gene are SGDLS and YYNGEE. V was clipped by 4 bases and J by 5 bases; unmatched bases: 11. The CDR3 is CASSRRPGTAYGYTF. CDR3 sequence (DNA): TGTGCCAGCAGCAGACGCCCCGGGACAGCATATGGCTACACCTTC.

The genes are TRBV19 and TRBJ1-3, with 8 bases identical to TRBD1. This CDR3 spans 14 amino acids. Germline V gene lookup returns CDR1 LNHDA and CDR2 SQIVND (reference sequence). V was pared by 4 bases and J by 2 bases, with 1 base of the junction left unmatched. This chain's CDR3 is CASSTTGAGNTIYF. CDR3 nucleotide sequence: TGTGCCAGTAGTACGACAGGGGCTGGAAACACCATATATTTT. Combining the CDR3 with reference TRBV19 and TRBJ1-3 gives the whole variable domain DGGITQSPKYLFRKEGQNVTLSCEQNLNHDAMYWYRQDPGQGLRLIYYSQIVNDFQKGDIAEGYSVSREKKESFPLTVTSAQKNPTAFYLCASSTTGAGNTIYFGEGSWLTVV.

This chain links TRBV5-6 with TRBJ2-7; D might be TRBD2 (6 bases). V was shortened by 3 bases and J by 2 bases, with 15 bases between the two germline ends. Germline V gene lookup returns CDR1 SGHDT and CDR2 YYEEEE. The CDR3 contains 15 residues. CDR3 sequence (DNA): TGTGCCAGCAGCTCGCTCGGAGGGGACCCCTACGAGCAGTACTTC. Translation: CASSSLGGDPYEQYF.

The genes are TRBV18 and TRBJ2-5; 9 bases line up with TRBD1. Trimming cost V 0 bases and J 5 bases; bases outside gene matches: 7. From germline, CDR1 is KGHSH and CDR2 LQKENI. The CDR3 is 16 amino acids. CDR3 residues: CASSPPVGQGRETQYF. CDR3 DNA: TGTGCCAGCTCACCACCTGTCGGACAGGGGCGGGAGACCCAGTACTTC. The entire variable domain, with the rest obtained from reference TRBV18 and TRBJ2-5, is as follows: NAGVMQNPRHLVRRRGQEARLRCSPMKGHSHVYWYRQLPEEGLKFMVYLQKENIIDESGMPKERFSAEFPKEGPSILRIQQVVRGDSAAYFCASSPPVGQGRETQYFGPGTRLLVL.

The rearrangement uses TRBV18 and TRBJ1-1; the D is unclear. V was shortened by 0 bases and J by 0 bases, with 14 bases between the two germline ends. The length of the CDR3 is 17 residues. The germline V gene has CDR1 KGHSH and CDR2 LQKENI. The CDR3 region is CASSPPNRGIMNTEAFF. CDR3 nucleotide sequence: TGTGCCAGCTCACCACCAAACAGAGGCATTATGAACACTGAAGCTTTCTTT.

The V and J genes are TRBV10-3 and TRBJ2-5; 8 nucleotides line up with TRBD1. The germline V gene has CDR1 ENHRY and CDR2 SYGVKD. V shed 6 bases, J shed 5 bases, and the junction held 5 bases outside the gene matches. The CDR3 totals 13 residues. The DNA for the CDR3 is TGTGCCATCAGACGGACAGGGAACGAGACCCAGTACTTC. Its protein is CAIRRTGNETQYF.